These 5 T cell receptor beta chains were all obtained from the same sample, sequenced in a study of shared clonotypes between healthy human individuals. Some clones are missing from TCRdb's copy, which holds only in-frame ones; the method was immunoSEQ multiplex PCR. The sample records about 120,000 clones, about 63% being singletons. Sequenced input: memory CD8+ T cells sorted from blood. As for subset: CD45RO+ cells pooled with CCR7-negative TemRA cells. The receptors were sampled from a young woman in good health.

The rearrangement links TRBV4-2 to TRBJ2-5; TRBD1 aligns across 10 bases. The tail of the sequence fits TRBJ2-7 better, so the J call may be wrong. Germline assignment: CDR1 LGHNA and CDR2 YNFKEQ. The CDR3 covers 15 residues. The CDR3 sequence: CASSKGTGESYEQYF. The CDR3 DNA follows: TGTGCCAGCAGCAAAGGGACAGGGGAATCCTACGAGCAGTACTTC.

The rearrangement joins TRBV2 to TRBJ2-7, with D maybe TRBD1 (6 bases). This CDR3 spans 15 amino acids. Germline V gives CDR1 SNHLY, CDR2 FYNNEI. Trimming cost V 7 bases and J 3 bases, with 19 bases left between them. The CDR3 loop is CASNDRQDFHYEQYF. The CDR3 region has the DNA TGTGCCAGCAACGACCGACAGGACTTTCACTACGAGCAGTACTTC.

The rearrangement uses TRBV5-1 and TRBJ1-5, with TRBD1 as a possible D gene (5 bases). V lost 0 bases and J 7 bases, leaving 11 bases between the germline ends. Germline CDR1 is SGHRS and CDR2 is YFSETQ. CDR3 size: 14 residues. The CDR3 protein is CASSLGQGEQPQHF. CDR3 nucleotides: TGCGCCAGCAGCTTGGGGCAGGGTGAACAGCCCCAGCATTTT.

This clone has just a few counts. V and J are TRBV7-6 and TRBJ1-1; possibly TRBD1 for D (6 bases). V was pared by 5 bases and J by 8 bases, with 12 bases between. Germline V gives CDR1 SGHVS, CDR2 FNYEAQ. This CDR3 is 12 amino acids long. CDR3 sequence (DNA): TGTGCCAGCAGCCCGCAGGGGTGGGAAGCTTTCTTT. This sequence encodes CASSPQGWEAFF.

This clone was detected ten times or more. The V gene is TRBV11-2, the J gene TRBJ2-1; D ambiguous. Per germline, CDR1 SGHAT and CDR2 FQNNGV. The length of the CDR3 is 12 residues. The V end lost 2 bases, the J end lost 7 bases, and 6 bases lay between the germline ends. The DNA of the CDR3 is TGTGCCAGCAGCTTAACTCCGAATGAGCAGTTCTTC. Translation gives CASSLTPNEQFF.